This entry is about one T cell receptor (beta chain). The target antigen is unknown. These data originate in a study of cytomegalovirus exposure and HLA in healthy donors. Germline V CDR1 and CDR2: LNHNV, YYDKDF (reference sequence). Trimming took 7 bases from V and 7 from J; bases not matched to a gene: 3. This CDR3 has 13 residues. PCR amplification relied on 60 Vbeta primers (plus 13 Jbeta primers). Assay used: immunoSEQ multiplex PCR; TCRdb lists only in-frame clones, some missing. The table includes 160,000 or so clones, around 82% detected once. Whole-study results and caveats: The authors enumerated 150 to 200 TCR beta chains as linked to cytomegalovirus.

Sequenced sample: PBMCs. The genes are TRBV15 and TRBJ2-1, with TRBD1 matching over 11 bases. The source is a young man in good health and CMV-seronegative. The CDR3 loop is CATTGTGGNEQFF. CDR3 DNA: TGTGCCACCACCGGGACAGGGGGGAATGAGCAGTTCTTC.